Shown below are 17 T cell receptor beta chains from a single sample sequenced in a study of tumor-infiltrating lymphocytes in localized non-small cell lung cancer. This table comes from immunoSEQ multiplex PCR, and its TCRdb copy is limited to in-frame clones, with some not included. Among roughly 12,000 clones listed, approximately 86% were seen once. Sequencing was performed on uninvolved lung tissue not adjacent to the tumor. These TCRs come from a human donor with non-small cell lung cancer.

CDR3 in amino acids: CSALEDETQYF. The CDR3 DNA reads TGCAGTGCTCTAGAGGACGAGACCCAGTACTTC. This chain connects TRBV20-1 to TRBJ2-5; D is undetermined. This CDR3 is built from 11 residues. V lost 5 bases and J 5 bases, leaving 9 bases between the germline ends. CDR1 is DFQATT and CDR2 is SNEGSKA in the germline V gene (reference sequence).

This clone counts as medium-sized. V and J are TRBV28 and TRBJ1-4; 7 bases line up with TRBD1. Trimming removed 3 bases from V and 2 bases from J; junction bases left unmatched: 6. The CDR3 loop spans 16 amino acids. Germline CDR1 reads MDHEN; CDR2 reads SYDVKM. The CDR3 nucleotides read TGTGCCAGCAGTTTTTACAGGGGTCCCACTAATGAAAAACTGTTTTTT. Protein product: CASSFYRGPTNEKLFF.

The chain uses TRBV7-2 and TRBJ2-7, with 7 nucleotides matching TRBD2. This CDR3 is built from 14 residues. The J segment lost 4 bases and the V segment lost 1 base, leaving 4 bases of the junction unmatched. Germline V CDR1 and CDR2: SGHTA, FQGNSA. This CDR3 is CASSLEGGWYEQYF. CDR3 coding DNA: TGTGCCAGCAGCTTAGAGGGAGGGTGGTACGAGCAGTACTTC.

The chain couples TRBV29-1 to TRBJ1-2; tentative D call: TRBD1 (5 bases). Germline V gives CDR1 SQVTM, CDR2 ANQGSEA. With 6 bases removed from V and 5 bases from J, the gap between germline ends came to 13 bases. The CDR3 loop spans 12 amino acids. This chain's CDR3 is CSVAGPKYGYTF. CDR3 nucleotide sequence: TGCAGCGTGGCGGGACCGAAGTATGGCTACACCTTC.

The CDR3 sequence: CASSGTTTDTQYF. CDR3 bases: TGTGCCAGCAGCGGGACTACCACAGATACGCAGTATTTT. This chain uses TRBV6-5 with TRBJ2-3; 7 bases line up with TRBD2. Germline V gene data show CDR1 as MNHEY and CDR2 as SVGAGI. J was trimmed by 2 bases and V by 6 bases; bases with no gene match: 2. The CDR3 runs to 13 residues.

This sequence joins TRBV18 and TRBJ1-1; TRBD1 agrees at 7 bases. Trimming at V came to 5 bases and at J to 3 bases, leaving 3 bases not matched to a gene. The length of the CDR3 is 13 residues. Looked up from germline, CDR1 is KGHSH and CDR2 is LQKENI. CDR3 residues: CASSADRDTEAFF. In nucleotides, the CDR3 is TGTGCCAGCTCAGCCGACAGGGACACTGAAGCTTTCTTT.

The chain is built from TRBV11-2 and TRBJ2-7; D is ambiguous. Trimming left V 4 bases short and J 9 bases short, with 19 bases between. CDR3 size: 14 residues. Looked up from germline, CDR1 is SGHAT and CDR2 is FQNNGV. Here the CDR3 reads CASSSPRIGMGQYF. The DNA of the CDR3 is TGTGCCAGCAGCTCCCCCCGGATAGGGATGGGGCAGTACTTC.

This sequence joins TRBV10-3 and TRBJ2-4, with D maybe TRBD1 (5 bases). Germline V gene data show CDR1 as ENHRY and CDR2 as SYGVKD. The V gene lost 2 bases and the J gene lost 0 bases, with 11 bases spanning the gap. The CDR3 has 16 residues. The CDR3 loop reads CAISEGATLAKNIQYF. CDR3 sequence (DNA): TGTGCCATCAGTGAGGGGGCCACGCTAGCCAAAAACATTCAGTACTTC.

The rearrangement links TRBV27 to TRBJ2-7; the D gene could be TRBD1 or TRBD2 (5 bases each). The CDR3 is 14 residues long. Per the germline V gene, CDR1 is MNHEY and CDR2 is SMNVEV (reference sequence). V gave up 7 bases and J gave up 4 bases, with 17 bases separating them. CDR3 in DNA: TGTGCCAGCACTCCCCTTGGGGGTCAATACGAGCAGTACTTC. This gives the protein CASTPLGGQYEQYF.

This clone is judged large (0.1 to 1%). The chain is built from TRBV5-6 and TRBJ1-1; tentative D call: TRBD1 (5 bases). V was cut by 7 bases and J by 7 bases, with 14 bases left in between. This CDR3 comprises 12 residues. The germline gives CDR1 SGHDT, CDR2 YYEEEE. The DNA for the CDR3 is TGTGCCAGCGGGCCGTCAGGGATTGAAGCTTTCTTT. Residues: CASGPSGIEAFF.

This chain links TRBV6-5 with TRBJ1-6; D may be TRBD1 (5 bases). The V end lost 1 base, the J end lost 9 bases, and 10 bases lay between the germline ends. CDR1 and CDR2 from the germline V gene are MNHEY and SVGAGI. The CDR3 consists of 14 residues. The CDR3 loop is CASSYYGAVSPLHF. DNA of the CDR3: TGTGCCAGCAGTTACTACGGGGCGGTTTCACCCCTCCACTTT.

The chain has TRBV18 and TRBJ2-7; no clear D gene. The V gene lost 0 bases and the J gene lost 2 bases, with 8 bases spanning the gap. The CDR3 is 14 amino acids. The germline V gene has CDR1 KGHSH and CDR2 LQKENI. As DNA, the CDR3 is TGTGCCAGCTCACCACCGGATACCGCCTACGAGCAGTACTTC. It yields the protein CASSPPDTAYEQYF.

The chain combines TRBV6-1 with TRBJ1-5, with no clear D. Germline V lookup: CDR1 MNHNS, CDR2 SASEGT. Deletions cut 6 bases from V and 2 bases from J, with 8 bases between. The CDR3 sequence is 13 residues long. CDR3 coding DNA: TGTGCCAGCAGCATAAAGGGCAATCAGCCCCAGCATTTT. Its translation is CASSIKGNQPQHF.

The chain recombines TRBV23-1 with TRBJ1-2, with D hard to call. TRBV23-1 is recorded as an ORF, its role being uncertain. V was clipped by 2 bases and J by 2 bases, with 6 bases between them. The CDR3 extends over 13 amino acids. The CDR3 DNA is TGCGCCAGCAGTCAACCGATAAACTATGGCTACACCTTC. Its protein product is CASSQPINYGYTF.

The J gene is TRBJ2-3, the V gene TRBV30; 7 bases match TRBD1. Trimming at V came to 5 bases and at J to 3 bases, leaving 5 bases not matched to a gene. In germline, CDR1 is GTSNPN, CDR2 SVGIG (reference sequence). The CDR3 is 13 amino acids. The CDR3 spells CAWSGQITDTQYF. CDR3 nucleotide sequence: TGTGCCTGGTCGGGACAGATAACAGATACGCAGTATTTT.

The CDR3 region is CASSPGQATEAFF. The CDR3 DNA follows: TGTGCCAGCTCGCCGGGACAGGCCACTGAAGCTTTCTTT. The chain links TRBV9 to TRBJ1-1; 8 positions agree with TRBD1. There are 13 residues in the CDR3. From germline, CDR1 is SGDLS and CDR2 YYNGEE. V dropped 7 bases and J dropped 4; count of bases not matched to a gene: 6.

The chain carries TRBV18 and TRBJ2-1, with D tentatively TRBD1 (6 bases). The length of the CDR3 is 13 residues. Germline loops: CDR1 KGHSH, CDR2 LQKENI. The V end was cut by 4 bases, the J end by 5 bases, with 9 bases between. CDR3 sequence reads: CASSRDNNNEQFF. The DNA of the CDR3 is TGTGCCAGCTCACGGGACAACAACAATGAGCAGTTCTTC.